One sample yielded the 14 T cell receptor beta chains listed below, sequenced in a study of blood T cell repertoires in COVID-19. Sequenced by immunoSEQ multiplex PCR; TCRdb stores in-frame clones only, minus some. This sample carries approximately 290,000 clones, around nine tenths of them seen once, and the ten largest clones take 0.9% to 1.2%. Source material: PBMCs or T cells enriched from blood (not recorded which). The source of these receptors is a woman aged 25-40 years who had recovered from COVID-19.

The chain joins TRBV7-2 to TRBJ1-1; 9 bases map to TRBD1. The CDR3 runs to 14 residues. The V segment lost 8 bases and the J segment 4 bases; nucleotides outside the gene matches: 8. The germline V gene encodes CDR1 SGHTA and CDR2 FQGNSA. The chain's CDR3 is CASAQQGALTEAFF. The CDR3 bases are TGTGCCAGCGCCCAACAGGGGGCGCTCACTGAAGCTTTCTTT.

This clone has only a few counts. The genes are TRBV6-6 and TRBJ2-7; 12 positions match TRBD2. The CDR3 is 17 residues long. Trimming at V came to 5 bases and at J to 6 bases, leaving 14 bases not matched to a gene. Germline V lookup: CDR1 MNHNY, CDR2 SVGAGI (reference sequence). The CDR3 bases are TGTGCCAGCAGTCGATCTAGCGGGAGGGCCCGGTGGGTCGAGCAGTACTTC. It is translated as CASSRSSGRARWVEQYF.

The chain recombines TRBV18 with TRBJ2-2; possible D gene TRBD1, 5 bases. This CDR3 contains 18 residues. Trimming removed 2 bases from V and 0 bases from J, with 16 bases in between. Germline V lookup: CDR1 KGHSH, CDR2 LQKENI. CDR3: CASSPVLRQRPNTGELFF. CDR3 in DNA: TGTGCCAGCTCACCAGTCTTAAGACAGAGGCCGAACACCGGGGAGCTGTTTTTT.

There are a few counts of this clone. The chain has TRBV28 and TRBJ1-6; 8 positions agree with TRBD1. Germline assignment: CDR1 MDHEN and CDR2 SYDVKM. There are 20 residues in the CDR3. V was clipped by 3 bases and J by 1 base; unmatched bases: 14. CDR3 sequence (DNA): TGTGCCAGCAGTTTTGTTTCTGTGGCAGGGGGCGCTTCCTATAATTCACCCCTCCACTTT. Translation gives CASSFVSVAGGASYNSPLHF.

The J gene is TRBJ1-1, the V gene TRBV2; 7 bases are shared with TRBD1. V lost 8 bases and J lost 0; bases outside the gene matches: 3. The CDR3 has 13 amino acids. The germline V gene has CDR1 SNHLY and CDR2 FYNNEI. The DNA for the CDR3 is TGTGCCAGCGGGACAGTCATGAACACTGAAGCTTTCTTT. It yields the protein CASGTVMNTEAFF.

The chain uses TRBV30 and TRBJ2-3; a weak D match, TRBD2 (6 bases). Trimming took off 0 bases at V and 6 bases at J, with 16 bases between the two ends. Per the germline V gene, CDR1 is GTSNPN and CDR2 is SVGIG (reference sequence). The CDR3 spans 15 residues. The CDR3 spells CAWSVLAGTSDTQYF. The CDR3 DNA reads as TGTGCCTGGAGTGTACTAGCCGGGACTTCGGATACGCAGTATTTT.

This chain's CDR3 is CASSLRWATDTQYF. Here the CDR3 DNA reads TGTGCCAGCAGCTTACGTTGGGCCACAGATACGCAGTATTTT. This sequence joins TRBV7-8 and TRBJ2-3; D remains unclear. The ends were cut back, 2 bases at V and 2 bases at J, with 8 bases in the middle. CDR1 is SGHVS and CDR2 is FQNEAQ in the germline V gene. The CDR3 consists of 14 residues.

The gene calls are TRBV12-3 or TRBV12-4 and TRBJ2-7, with D possibly being TRBD1 (5 bases). This CDR3 has 12 residues. Trimming stripped 3 bases from V and 3 bases from J, with 6 bases between. The CDR3: CASSLGLYEQYF. The CDR3, as DNA: TGTGCCAGCAGTTTGGGGCTCTACGAGCAGTACTTC.

This chain uses TRBV6-6 with TRBJ2-1, with TRBD1 as a possible D gene (6 bases). Germline values: CDR1 MNHNY, CDR2 SVGAGI (reference sequence). The CDR3 totals 16 residues. Trimming left V 6 bases short and J 0 bases short, with 15 bases between. CDR3 DNA: TGTGCCAGCAGGGACTGGGACATAAGCTCCTACAATGAGCAGTTCTTC. It codes for CASRDWDISSYNEQFF.

This chain uses TRBV4-3 with TRBJ2-6; maybe TRBD2 (6 bases). V lost 0 bases and J lost 2, with 11 bases in between. Germline values: CDR1 LGHNA, CDR2 YSLEER. This CDR3 spans 17 amino acids. CDR3 sequence: CASSQDPGGTGANVLTF. Written as DNA, the CDR3 is TGCGCCAGCAGCCAAGACCCCGGGGGAACTGGGGCCAACGTCCTGACTTTC.

This clone was observed many times. V is TRBV7-2 and J is TRBJ2-7; 11 bases are shared with TRBD2. This CDR3 region has 16 residues. Looked up from germline, CDR1 is SGHTA and CDR2 is FQGNSA. J lost 2 bases, V lost 3 bases, and 6 bases had no gene match. The CDR3, as DNA: TGTGCCAGCAGCTTCGACCTAGCGGGAGGTGCCTACGAGCAGTACTTC. This translates into CASSFDLAGGAYEQYF. Combining the CDR3 with reference TRBV7-2 and TRBJ2-7 gives the whole variable domain GAGVSQSPSNKVTEKGKDVELRCDPISGHTALYWYRQSLGQGLEFLIYFQGNSAPDKSGLPSDRFSAERTGGSVSTLTIQRTQQEDSAVYLCASSFDLAGGAYEQYFGPGTRLTVT.

The chain employs TRBV7-2 and TRBJ1-1, with D maybe TRBD1 (6 bases). The CDR3 is 15 amino acids. Deletions cut 5 bases from V and 1 base from J, with 14 bases between. From germline, CDR1 is SGHTA and CDR2 FQGNSA. CDR3 nucleotides: TGTGCCAGCAGCCCCCGGGGGGGGCGGAACACTGAAGCTTTCTTT. Protein: CASSPRGGRNTEAFF.

This clone was observed a few times. The CDR3 loop reads CAISEGVKEGYTF. The CDR3 DNA sequence: TGTGCCATCAGTGAAGGCGTTAAGGAGGGCTACACCTTC. This chain links TRBV10-3 with TRBJ1-2; D is uncertain. Trimming removed 3 bases from V and 8 bases from J, with 13 bases in between. Germline V gene sequence: CDR1 ENHRY, CDR2 SYGVKD. This CDR3 region has 13 residues.

The V gene is TRBV30, the J gene TRBJ2-1, with D perhaps TRBD2 (5 bases). The germline V and J ends were trimmed by 2 bases and 6 bases, with 17 bases remaining between them. Germline-derived CDR1 and CDR2 are GTSNPN and SVGIG (reference sequence). This CDR3 has 15 amino acids. The CDR3 loop reads CAWSPGSLFPNEQFF. The CDR3 bases are TGTGCCTGGAGTCCGGGATCTCTATTTCCCAATGAGCAGTTCTTC.